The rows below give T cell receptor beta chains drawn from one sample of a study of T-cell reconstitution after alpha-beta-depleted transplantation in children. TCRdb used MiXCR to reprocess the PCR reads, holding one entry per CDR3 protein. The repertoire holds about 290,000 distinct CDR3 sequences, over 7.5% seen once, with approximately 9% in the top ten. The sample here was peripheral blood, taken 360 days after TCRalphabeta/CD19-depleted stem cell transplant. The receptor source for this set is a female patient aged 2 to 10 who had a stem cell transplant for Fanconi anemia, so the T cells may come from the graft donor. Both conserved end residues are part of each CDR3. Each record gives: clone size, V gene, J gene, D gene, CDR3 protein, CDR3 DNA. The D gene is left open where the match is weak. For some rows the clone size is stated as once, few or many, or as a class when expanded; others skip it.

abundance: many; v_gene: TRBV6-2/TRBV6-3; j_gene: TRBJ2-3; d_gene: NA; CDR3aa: CASSYPLSTSTDTQYF; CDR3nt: TGTGCCAGCAGTTACCCTCTCTCGACTAGCACAGATACGCAGTATTTT
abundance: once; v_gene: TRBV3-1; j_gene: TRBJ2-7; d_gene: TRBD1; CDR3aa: CASSPTGTVYEQYF; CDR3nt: TGTGCCAGCAGCCCCACCGGGACAGTATACGAGCAGTACTTC
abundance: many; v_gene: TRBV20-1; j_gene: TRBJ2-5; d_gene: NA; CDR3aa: CSALDSGEETQYF; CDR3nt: TGCAGTGCTTTGGACTCCGGGGAAGAGACCCAGTACTTC
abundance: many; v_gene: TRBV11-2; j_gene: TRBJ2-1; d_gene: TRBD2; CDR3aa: CASSQAGFYNEQFF; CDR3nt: TGTGCCAGCAGCCAAGCGGGGTTCTACAATGAGCAGTTCTTC
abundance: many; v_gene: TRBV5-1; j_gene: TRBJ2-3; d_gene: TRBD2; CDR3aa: CASSLEGLAGVTDTQYF; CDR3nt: TGCGCCAGCAGCTTGGAAGGACTAGCGGGAGTCACAGATACGCAGTATTTT
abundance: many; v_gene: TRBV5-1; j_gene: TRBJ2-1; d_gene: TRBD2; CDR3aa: CASSFTASGSYNEQFF; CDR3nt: TGCGCCAGCAGCTTTACAGCTAGCGGTTCCTACAATGAGCAGTTCTTC
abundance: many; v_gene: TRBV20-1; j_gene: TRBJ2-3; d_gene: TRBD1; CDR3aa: CSARDRITQTGWTDTQYF; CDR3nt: TGCAGTGCTAGAGATAGAATTACTCAGACAGGGTGGACAGATACGCAGTATTTT
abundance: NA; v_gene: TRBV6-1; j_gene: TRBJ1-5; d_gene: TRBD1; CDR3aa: CASSRGTGGQPQHF; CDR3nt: TGTGCCAGCAGTCGCGGGACAGGGGGACAGCCCCAGCATTTT
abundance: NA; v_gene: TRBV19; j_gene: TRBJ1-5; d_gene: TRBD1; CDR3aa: CASSPIDREDQPQHF; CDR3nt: TGTGCCAGTAGTCCCATAGACAGGGAGGATCAGCCCCAGCATTTT
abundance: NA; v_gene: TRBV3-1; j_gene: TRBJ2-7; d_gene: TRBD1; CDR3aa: CASSRGQGWVYEQYF; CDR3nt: TGTGCCAGCAGCCGGGGACAGGGTTGGGTCTACGAGCAGTACTTC
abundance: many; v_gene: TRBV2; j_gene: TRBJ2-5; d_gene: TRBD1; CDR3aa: CASYRGETQYF; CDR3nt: TGTGCCAGCTACAGGGGAGAGACCCAGTACTTC
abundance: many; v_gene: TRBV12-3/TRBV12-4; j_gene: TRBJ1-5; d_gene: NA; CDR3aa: CASSFSGGVSNQPQHF; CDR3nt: TGTGCCAGCAGTTTTTCGGGAGGGGTTAGCAATCAGCCCCAGCATTTT
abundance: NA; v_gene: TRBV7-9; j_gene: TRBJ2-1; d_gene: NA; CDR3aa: CASSSGQSLGDEQFF; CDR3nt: TGTGCCAGCAGCTCCGGACAATCTTTGGGGGATGAGCAGTTCTTC
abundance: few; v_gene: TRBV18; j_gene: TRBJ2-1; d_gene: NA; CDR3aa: CASSPSGSDNEQFF; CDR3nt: TGTGCCAGCTCACCGTCGGGTTCTGACAATGAGCAGTTCTTC
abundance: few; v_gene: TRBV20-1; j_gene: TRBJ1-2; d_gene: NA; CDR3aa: CSARGIREGYGYTF; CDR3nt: TGCAGTGCTAGAGGGATCAGGGAGGGCTATGGCTACACCTTC
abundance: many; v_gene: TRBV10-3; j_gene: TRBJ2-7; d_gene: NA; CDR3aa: CAISDFSGTAELPYEQYF; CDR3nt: TGTGCCATCAGTGACTTCTCCGGGACTGCCGAACTTCCCTACGAGCAGTACTTC
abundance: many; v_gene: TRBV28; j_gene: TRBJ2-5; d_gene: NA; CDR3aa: CASSSNRLGETQYF; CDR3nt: TGTGCCAGCAGTTCTAATCGACTAGGGGAGACCCAGTACTTC
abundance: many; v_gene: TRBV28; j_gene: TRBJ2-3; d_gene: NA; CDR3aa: CASSGPGETDTQYF; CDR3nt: TGTGCCAGCAGCGGACCTGGTGAGACGGATACGCAGTATTTT
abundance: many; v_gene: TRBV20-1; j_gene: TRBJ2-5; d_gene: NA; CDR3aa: CSASTDPRTQYF; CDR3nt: TGCAGTGCTTCGACGGACCCGAGGACCCAGTACTTC
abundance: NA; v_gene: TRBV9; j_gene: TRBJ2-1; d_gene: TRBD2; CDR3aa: CASSVDLAGRAWNEQFF; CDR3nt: TGTGCCAGCAGCGTAGATCTAGCGGGACGCGCATGGAATGAGCAGTTCTTC
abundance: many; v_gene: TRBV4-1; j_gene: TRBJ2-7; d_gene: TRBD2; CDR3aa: CASSQDPAGPDEQYF; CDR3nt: TGCGCCAGCAGCCAAGATCCAGCGGGGCCGGACGAGCAGTACTTC
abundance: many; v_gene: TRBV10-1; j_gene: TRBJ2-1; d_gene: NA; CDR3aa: CASSESRVTGQFF; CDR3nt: TGCGCCAGCAGTGAGTCGCGGGTCACGGGGCAGTTCTTC
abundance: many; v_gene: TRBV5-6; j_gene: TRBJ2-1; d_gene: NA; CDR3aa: CASSLGRVGEQFF; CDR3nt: TGTGCCAGCAGCTTGGGGAGGGTAGGTGAGCAGTTCTTC
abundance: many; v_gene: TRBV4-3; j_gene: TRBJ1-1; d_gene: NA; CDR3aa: CASSHLPRSAGRNTEAFF; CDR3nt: TGCGCCAGCAGCCATCTCCCGCGGTCGGCAGGGAGGAACACTGAAGCTTTCTTT
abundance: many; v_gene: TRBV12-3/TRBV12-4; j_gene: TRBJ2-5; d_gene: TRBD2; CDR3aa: CASSLARTSGKETQYF; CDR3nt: TGTGCCAGCAGTTTAGCGCGGACTAGCGGGAAAGAGACCCAGTACTTC
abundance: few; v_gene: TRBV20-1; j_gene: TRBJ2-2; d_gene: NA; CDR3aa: CSATPGTRNTGELFF; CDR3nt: TGCAGTGCTACCCCAGGGACCCGGAACACCGGGGAGCTGTTTTTT
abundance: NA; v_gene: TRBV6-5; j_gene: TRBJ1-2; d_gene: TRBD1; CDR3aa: CASSYRGRLLDYGYTF; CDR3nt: TGTGCCAGCAGTTACAGGGGGCGGTTGTTGGACTATGGCTACACCTTC
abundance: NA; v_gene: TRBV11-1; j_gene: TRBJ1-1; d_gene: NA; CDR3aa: CASSQHSPIGFNTEAFF; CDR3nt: TGTGCCAGCAGCCAACATTCTCCGATCGGGTTCAACACTGAAGCTTTCTTT